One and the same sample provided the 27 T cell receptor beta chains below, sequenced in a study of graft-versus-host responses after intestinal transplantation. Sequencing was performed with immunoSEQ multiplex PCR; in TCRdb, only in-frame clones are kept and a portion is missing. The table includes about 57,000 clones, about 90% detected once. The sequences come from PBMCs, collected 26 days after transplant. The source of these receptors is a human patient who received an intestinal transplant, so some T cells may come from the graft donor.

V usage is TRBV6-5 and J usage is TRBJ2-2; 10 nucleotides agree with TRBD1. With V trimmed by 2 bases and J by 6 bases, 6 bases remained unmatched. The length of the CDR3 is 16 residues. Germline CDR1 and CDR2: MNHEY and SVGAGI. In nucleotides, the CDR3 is TGTGCCAGCAGTTACGTTCCGGGACAGGGGTCCGGGGAGCTGTTTTTT. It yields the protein CASSYVPGQGSGELFF.

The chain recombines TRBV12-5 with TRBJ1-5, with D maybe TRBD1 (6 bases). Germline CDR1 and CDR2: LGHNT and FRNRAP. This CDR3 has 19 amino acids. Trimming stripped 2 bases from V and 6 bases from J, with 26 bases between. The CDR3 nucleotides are TGTGCTAGTGGTTTGCCGCCGGGACATGGATTACCTCCGGGTCAGCCCCAGCATTTT. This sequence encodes CASGLPPGHGLPPGQPQHF.

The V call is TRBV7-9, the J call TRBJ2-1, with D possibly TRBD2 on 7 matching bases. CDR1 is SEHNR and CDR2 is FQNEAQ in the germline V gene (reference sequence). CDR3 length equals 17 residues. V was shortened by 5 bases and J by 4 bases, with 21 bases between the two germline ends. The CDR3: CASSPTIQGLTYNEQFF. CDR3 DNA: TGTGCCAGCAGCCCGACGATACAGGGACTAACATACAATGAGCAGTTCTTC.

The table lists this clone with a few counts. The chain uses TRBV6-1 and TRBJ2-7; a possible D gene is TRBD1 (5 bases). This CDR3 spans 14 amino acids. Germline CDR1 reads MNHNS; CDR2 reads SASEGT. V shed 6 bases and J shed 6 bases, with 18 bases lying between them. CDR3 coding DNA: TGTGCCAGCAGCCCCTCCCAGGGCTTCGGCGAGCAGTACGTC. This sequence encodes CASSPSQGFGEQYV.

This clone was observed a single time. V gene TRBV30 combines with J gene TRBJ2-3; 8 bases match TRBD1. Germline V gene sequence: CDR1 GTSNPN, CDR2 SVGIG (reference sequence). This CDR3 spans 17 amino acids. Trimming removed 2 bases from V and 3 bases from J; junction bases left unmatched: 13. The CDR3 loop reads CAWSRRGDRLGTDTQYF. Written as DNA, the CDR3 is TGTGCCTGGAGTCGTAGAGGGGACAGGCTAGGGACAGATACGCAGTATTTT. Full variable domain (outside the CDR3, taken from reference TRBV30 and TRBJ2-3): SQTIHQWPATLVQPVGSPLSLECTVEGTSNPNLYWYRQAAGRGLQLLFYSVGIGQISSEVPQNLSASRPQDRQFILSSKKLLLSDSGFYLCAWSRRGDRLGTDTQYFGPGTRLTVL.

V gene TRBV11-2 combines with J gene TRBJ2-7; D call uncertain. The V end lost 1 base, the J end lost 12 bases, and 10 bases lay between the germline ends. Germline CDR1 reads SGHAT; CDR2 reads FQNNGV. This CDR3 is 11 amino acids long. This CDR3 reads CASSLANQAYF. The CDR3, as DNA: TGTGCCAGCAGCTTAGCCAATCAGGCGTACTTC.

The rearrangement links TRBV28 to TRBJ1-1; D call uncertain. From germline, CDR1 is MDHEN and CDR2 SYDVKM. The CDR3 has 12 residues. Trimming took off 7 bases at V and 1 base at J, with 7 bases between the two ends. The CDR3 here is CASIDQNTEAFF. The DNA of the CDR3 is TGTGCCAGCATAGATCAGAACACTGAAGCTTTCTTT.

The CDR3 spells CASSSPSTGNYEQYF. CDR3 DNA sequence: TGTGCCAGCAGCTCTCCCTCGACAGGCAACTACGAGCAGTACTTC. This chain joins TRBV7-9 and TRBJ2-7, with D perhaps matching TRBD1 (6 bases). Germline CDR1 reads SEHNR; CDR2 reads FQNEAQ (reference sequence). This CDR3 region has 15 residues. Trimming removed 4 bases at V and 3 bases at J, with 16 bases between.

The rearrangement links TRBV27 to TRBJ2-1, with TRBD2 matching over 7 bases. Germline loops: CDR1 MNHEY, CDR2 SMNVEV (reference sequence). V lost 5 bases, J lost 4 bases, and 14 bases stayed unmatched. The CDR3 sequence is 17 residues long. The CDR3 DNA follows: TGTGCCAGCAGTCCTTCACTACAGCGGGGCCGGTACAATGAGCAGTTCTTC. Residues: CASSPSLQRGRYNEQFF.

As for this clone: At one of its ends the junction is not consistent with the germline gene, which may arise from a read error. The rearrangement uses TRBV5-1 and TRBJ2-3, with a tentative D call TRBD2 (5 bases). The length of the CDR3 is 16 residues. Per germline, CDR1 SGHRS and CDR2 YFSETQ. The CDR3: CASDSDGGPSKDTQYF. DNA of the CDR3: TGCGCCAGCGATTCGGACGGAGGCCCTAGCAAAGATACGCAGTATTTT.

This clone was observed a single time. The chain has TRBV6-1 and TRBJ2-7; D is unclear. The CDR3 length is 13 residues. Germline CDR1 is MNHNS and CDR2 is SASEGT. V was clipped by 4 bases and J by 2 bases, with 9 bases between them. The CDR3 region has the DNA TGTGCCAGCAGTGTAGAACAGCCCTACGAGCAGTACGTC. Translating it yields CASSVEQPYEQYV.

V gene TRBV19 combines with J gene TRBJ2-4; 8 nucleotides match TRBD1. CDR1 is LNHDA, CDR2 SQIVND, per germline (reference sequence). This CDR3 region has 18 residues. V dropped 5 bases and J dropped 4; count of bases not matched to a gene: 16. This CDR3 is CASSPRGRIHDVKNIQYF. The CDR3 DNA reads TGTGCCAGTAGTCCCAGGGGGCGCATTCACGATGTAAAAAACATTCAGTACTTC.

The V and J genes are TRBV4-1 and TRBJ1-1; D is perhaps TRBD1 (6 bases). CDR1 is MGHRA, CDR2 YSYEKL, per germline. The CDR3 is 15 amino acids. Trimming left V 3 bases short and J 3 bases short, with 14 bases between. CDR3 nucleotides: TGCGCCAGCAGCCACTTCGGAGGGGGGGACACTGAAGCTTTCTTT. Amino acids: CASSHFGGGDTEAFF.

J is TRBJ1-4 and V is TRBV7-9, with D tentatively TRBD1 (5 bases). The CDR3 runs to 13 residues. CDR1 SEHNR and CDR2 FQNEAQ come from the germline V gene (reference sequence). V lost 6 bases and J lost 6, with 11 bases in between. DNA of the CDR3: TGTGCCAGCAGAAAAGGGGAGGATGAAAAACTGTTTTTT. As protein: CASRKGEDEKLFF.

CDR3 DNA sequence: TGCGCCAGCAGTGCGACTAGCGGGGGATACAATGAGCAGTTCTTC. This encodes CASSATSGGYNEQFF. The V and J genes are TRBV10-1 and TRBJ2-1, with 12 bases identical to TRBD2. Germline V gives CDR1 WNHNN, CDR2 SYGVQD (reference sequence). V dropped 4 bases and J dropped 4; count of bases not matched to a gene: 2. The CDR3 consists of 15 residues.

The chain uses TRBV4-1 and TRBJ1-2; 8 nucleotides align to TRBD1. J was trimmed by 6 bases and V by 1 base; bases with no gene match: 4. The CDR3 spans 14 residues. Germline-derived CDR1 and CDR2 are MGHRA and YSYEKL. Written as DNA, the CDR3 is TGCGCCAGCAGCCAAGTCGGGACAGGCAATGGCTACACCTTC. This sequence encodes CASSQVGTGNGYTF.

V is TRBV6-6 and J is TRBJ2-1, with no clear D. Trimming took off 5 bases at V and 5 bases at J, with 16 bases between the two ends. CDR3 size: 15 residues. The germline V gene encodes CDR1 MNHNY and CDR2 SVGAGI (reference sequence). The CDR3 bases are TGTGCCAGCAGTCAATTTGAGGTCCCCAACAATGAGCAGTTCTTC. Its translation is CASSQFEVPNNEQFF.

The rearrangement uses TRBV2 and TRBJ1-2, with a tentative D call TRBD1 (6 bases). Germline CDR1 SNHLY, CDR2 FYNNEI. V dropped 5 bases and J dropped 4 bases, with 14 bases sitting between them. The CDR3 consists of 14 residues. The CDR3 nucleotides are TGTGCCAGCAGTTCTCGGGGGGCCCTCTATGGCTACACCTTC. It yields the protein CASSSRGALYGYTF.

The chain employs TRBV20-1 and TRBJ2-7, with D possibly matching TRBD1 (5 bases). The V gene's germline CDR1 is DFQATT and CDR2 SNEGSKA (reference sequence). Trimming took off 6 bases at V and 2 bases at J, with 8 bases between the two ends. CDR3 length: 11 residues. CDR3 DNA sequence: TGCAGTGCCTCGGACACCTACGAGCAGTACTTC. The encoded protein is CSASDTYEQYF.

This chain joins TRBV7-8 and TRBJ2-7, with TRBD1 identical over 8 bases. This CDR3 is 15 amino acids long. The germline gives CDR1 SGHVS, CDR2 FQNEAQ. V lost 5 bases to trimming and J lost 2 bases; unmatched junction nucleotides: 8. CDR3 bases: TGTGCCAGCAGCGACGGGACAGGCGGGACCTACGAGCAGTACGTC. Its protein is CASSDGTGGTYEQYV.

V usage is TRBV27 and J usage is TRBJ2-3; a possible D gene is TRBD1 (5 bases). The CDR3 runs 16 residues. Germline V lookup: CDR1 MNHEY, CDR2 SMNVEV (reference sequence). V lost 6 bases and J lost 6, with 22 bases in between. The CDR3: CASRTELGVLRDTQYF. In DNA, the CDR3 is TGTGCCAGCAGAACAGAGCTAGGGGTTCTTAGGGATACGCAGTATTTT.

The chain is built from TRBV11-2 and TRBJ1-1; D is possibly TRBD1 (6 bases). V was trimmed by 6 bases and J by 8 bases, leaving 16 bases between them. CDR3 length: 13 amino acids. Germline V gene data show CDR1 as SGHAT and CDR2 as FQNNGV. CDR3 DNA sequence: TGTGCCAGCAGTATGGACAGTGGTAGGGAAGCTTTCTTT. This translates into CASSMDSGREAFF.

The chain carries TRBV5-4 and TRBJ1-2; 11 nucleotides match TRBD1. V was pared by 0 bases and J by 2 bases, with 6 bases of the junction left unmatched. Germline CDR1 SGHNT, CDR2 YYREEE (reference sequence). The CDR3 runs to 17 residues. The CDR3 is CASSLAGTGGINYGYTF. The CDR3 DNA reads TGTGCCAGCAGCTTGGCCGGGACAGGGGGAATCAACTATGGCTACACCTTC.

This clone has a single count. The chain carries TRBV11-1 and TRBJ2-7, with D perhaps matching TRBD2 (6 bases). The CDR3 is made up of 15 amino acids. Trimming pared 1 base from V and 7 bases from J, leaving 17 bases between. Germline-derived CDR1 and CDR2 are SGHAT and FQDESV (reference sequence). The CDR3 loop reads CASSLESRGMGEQYF. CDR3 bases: TGTGCCAGCAGCTTAGAGTCTCGCGGGATGGGGGAGCAGTACTTC.

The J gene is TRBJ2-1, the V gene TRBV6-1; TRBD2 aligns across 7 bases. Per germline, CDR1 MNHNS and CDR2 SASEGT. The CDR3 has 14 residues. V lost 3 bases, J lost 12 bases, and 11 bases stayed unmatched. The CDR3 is CASSDGLAAAGQFF. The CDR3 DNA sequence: TGTGCCAGCAGTGACGGGCTAGCGGCGGCGGGGCAGTTCTTC.

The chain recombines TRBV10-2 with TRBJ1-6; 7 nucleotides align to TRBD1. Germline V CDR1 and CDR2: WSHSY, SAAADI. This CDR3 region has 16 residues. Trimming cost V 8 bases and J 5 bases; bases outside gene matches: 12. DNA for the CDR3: TGCGCCAGCTTCTCCGCCGGGACAGTGAATAATTCACCCCTCCACTTT. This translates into CASFSAGTVNNSPLHF.

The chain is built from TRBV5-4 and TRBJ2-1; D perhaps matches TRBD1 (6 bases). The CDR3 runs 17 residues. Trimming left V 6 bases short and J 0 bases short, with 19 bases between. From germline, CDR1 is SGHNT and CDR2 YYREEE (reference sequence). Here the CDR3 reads CASTTAPGVSSYNEQFF. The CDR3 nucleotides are TGTGCCAGCACCACGGCACCAGGGGTCAGCTCCTACAATGAGCAGTTCTTC.